The 5 T cell receptor beta chains given below trace back to one sample, sequenced in a study of blood T cell repertoires in COVID-19. Clones were read by immunoSEQ multiplex PCR, and TCRdb kept only the in-frame ones, dropping some. The table lists fewer than 70,000 clones, 80% to 90% of them singletons. The sequenced material came from peripheral blood. Source of these receptors: a human donor in a cohort sampled during active COVID-19.

The chain recombines TRBV2 with TRBJ2-2, with 9 bases identical to TRBD1. The germline V gene encodes CDR1 SNHLY and CDR2 FYNNEI. V lost 5 bases to trimming and J lost 7 bases; unmatched junction nucleotides: 5. The CDR3 consists of 14 residues. The CDR3: CASSRQGVGGELFF. Written as DNA, the CDR3 is TGTGCCAGCAGTAGACAGGGGGTTGGCGGGGAGCTGTTTTTT.

The chain recombines TRBV15 with TRBJ2-1, with TRBD2 identical over 7 bases. The V segment lost 1 base and the J segment 7 bases; nucleotides outside the gene matches: 16. The CDR3 sequence is 18 residues long. Germline V gene sequence: CDR1 LNHNV, CDR2 YYDKDF (reference sequence). The CDR3 nucleotides read TGTGCCACCAGCAGAGTTCTCGGTCGGAGGGAGGGCCGAAATGAGCAGTTCTTC. Protein sequence: CATSRVLGRREGRNEQFF.

The CDR3 DNA reads TGTGCCAGCAGCCAGACCGGACTAGCGGGGAACACCGGGGAGCTGTTTTTT. Its translation is CASSQTGLAGNTGELFF. This chain connects TRBV4-2 to TRBJ2-2; the match to TRBD2 covers 11 bases. Germline V lookup: CDR1 LGHNA, CDR2 YNFKEQ. The length of the CDR3 is 17 residues. V lost 3 bases and J lost 1; bases outside the gene matches: 4.

This chain links TRBV10-3 with TRBJ2-3; 7 bases match TRBD1. With V trimmed by 4 bases and J by 5 bases, 6 bases remained unmatched. Germline CDR1 ENHRY, CDR2 SYGVKD. The CDR3 contains 14 residues. This CDR3 reads CAISGDRVQDTQYF. The DNA of the CDR3 is TGTGCCATCAGTGGTGACAGGGTTCAAGATACGCAGTATTTT.

This chain joins TRBV9 and TRBJ2-3; weak D call: TRBD2 (7 bases). The germline CDR1 and CDR2 sequences are SGDLS and YYNGEE. CDR3 length: 14 amino acids. V lost 3 bases and J lost 4, with 12 bases in between. The DNA for the CDR3 is TGTGCCAGCAGCGCGGGGGGCGGGCCAGATACGCAGTATTTT. Translated: CASSAGGGPDTQYF.